Listed below are T cell receptor beta chains from one sample, sequenced in a study of blood T cell repertoires in COVID-19. Only in-frame clones appear in the TCRdb table, and some are missing; sequencing was by immunoSEQ multiplex PCR. The sample yields approximately 100,000 clones, 65% to 85% seen once. Sample: peripheral blood. The source is an elderly woman with acute or convalescent COVID-19. The CDR3 runs from the conserved cysteine through the conserved F or W. A D gene is named only where the DNA matches it firmly. Size is stated for part of the rows, as once, few or many counts, or as a class when the clone is expanded.

TRBJ1-5,NA,TRBV21-1,NA,TGTGCCAGCAGCAAAGGCTCCCCAGGGAGCAATCAGCCCCAGCATTTT,CASSKGSPGSNQPQHF
TRBJ2-1,TRBD1,TRBV7-2,NA,TGTGCCAGCAGCTTAGCGGGCAGGGGGCATGAGCAGTTCTTC,CASSLAGRGHEQFF
TRBJ1-2,NA,TRBV2,once,TGTGCCAGCAGTGTCAGGACAGTGCAAGGCTACACCTTC,CASSVRTVQGYTF
TRBJ1-2,TRBD1,TRBV28,once,TGTGCCAACTCCCCTCGAGGGGGCGGGGGCTACACCTTC,CANSPRGGGGYTF
TRBJ1-2,NA,TRBV30,NA,TGTGCCTGGAGAGGGACAACTAACTATGGCTACACCTTC,CAWRGTTNYGYTF
TRBJ2-4,NA,TRBV18,NA,TGTGCCAGCTCCCTTTCCGACAGGGCCAAAAACATTCAGTACTTC,CASSLSDRAKNIQYF
TRBJ1-1,NA,TRBV27,once,TGTGCCAGCAGTCCGCACTCGTCCGATAAAGCTTTCTTT,CASSPHSSDKAFF
TRBJ1-2,TRBD1,TRBV4-2,few,TGTGCCAGCAGCACCCCGTCGGGACAGGGTGCTTATGGCTACACCTTC,CASSTPSGQGAYGYTF
TRBJ1-4,TRBD1,TRBV9,NA,TGTGCCAGCAGCGCAAGAGGGGGCGAAAATGAAAAACTGTTTTTT,CASSARGGENEKLFF
TRBJ1-3,NA,TRBV9,NA,TGTGCCAGCAGCACAGACGGTTCCTACTCTGGAAACACCATATATTTT,CASSTDGSYSGNTIYF